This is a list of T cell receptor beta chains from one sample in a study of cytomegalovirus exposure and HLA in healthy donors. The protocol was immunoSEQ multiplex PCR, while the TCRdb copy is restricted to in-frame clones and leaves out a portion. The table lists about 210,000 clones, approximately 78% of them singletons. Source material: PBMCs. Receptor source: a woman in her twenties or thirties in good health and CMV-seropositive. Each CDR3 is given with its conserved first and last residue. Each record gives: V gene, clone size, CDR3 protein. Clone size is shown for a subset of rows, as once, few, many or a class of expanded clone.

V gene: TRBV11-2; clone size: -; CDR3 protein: CASSIRRRVDEQYF
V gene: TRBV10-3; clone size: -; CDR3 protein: CAITEGLAHSYEQYF
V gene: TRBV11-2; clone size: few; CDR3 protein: CASSLRGDREGEQYF
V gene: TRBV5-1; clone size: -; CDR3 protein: CASRKIDRDSNSPLHF
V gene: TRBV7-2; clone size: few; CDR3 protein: CASSPPGGLASREQYF
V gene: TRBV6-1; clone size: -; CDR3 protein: CASSELGGTDEQYF
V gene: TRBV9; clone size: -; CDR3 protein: CASSSPSTDTQYF
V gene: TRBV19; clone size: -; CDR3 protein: CASSIGGRGYEQYF
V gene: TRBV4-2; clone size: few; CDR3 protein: CASSPRLAGGYNEQFF
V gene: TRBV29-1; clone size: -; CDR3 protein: CSVHEGAGGTQYF
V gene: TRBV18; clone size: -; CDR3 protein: CASSADRVYGYTF
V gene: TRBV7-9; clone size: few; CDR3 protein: CASSLSGVGQPQHF
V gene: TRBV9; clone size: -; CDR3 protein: CASSVGQAANTGELFF
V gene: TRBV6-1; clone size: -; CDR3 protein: CASSARDFGGHQPQHF
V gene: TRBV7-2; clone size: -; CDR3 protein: CASSLLAGGPEEEQYF
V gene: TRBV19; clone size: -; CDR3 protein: CASTDREGAKNIQYF
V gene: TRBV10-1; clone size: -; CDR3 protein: CASSEKRTERGTQYF
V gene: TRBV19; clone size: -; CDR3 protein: CASSIIDTAKDGYTF
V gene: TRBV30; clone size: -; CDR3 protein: CAWQGQGAEAFF
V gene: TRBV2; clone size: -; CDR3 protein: CASSEGGTEPYEQYF
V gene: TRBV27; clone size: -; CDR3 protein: CASSNLAGVRYEQYF
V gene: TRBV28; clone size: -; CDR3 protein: CASSLWDRAREQYF
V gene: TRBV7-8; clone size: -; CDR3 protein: CASSPINGGNYEQYF
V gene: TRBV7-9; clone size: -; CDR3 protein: CASSLRLQGPLNYGYTF
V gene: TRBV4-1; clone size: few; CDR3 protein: CASSQDRAGSYNEQFF
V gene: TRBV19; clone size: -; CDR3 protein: CASSPGTGAYEQYF
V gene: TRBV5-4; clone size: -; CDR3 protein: CASSFQVQGLDEQFF
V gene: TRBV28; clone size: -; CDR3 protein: CASSLSERRPYNEQFF
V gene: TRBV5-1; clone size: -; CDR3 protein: CASSLEGDRALAFF
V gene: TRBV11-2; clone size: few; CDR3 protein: CASSPFPDRGRSYEQYF
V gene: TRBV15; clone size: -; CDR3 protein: CATSRGSGSPYNEQFF
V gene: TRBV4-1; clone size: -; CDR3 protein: CASSPAPRLARGSSYNEQFF
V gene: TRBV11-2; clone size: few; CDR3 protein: CASSLGRGSYTYEQYF
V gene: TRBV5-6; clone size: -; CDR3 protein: CASRLAGGTGELFF
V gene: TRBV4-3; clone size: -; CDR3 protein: CASSQALRGSGYTF
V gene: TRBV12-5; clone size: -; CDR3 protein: CASGLGTGADYGYTF
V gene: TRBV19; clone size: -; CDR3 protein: CASSVIEVGGAEQFF
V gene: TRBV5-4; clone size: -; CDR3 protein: CASSFLMRAGGKDTQYF
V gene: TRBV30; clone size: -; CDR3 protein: CAWGTGYEKLFF
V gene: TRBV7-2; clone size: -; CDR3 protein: CASSLVARSEQYF
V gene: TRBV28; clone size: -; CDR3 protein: CASSFVREGFETQYF
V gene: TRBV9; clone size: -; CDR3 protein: CASSGGLAKNIQYF
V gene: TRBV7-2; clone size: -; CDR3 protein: CASNGQGLNTGELFF
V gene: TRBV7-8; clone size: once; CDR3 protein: CASSLTVARYNEQFF
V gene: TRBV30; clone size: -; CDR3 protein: CAWSVGGGYTF
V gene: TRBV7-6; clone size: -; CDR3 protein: CASSLDLGIAGELFF
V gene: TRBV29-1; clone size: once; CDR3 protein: CSFRQGNYNEQFF
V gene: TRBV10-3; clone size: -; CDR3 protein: CAISWRAGVQETQYF
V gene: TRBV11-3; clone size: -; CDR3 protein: CASSLDGQDTDTQYF
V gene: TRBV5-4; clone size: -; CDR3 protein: CASSFGDRVQAFF
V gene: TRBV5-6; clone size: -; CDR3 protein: CASSLPGGLSYEQYF
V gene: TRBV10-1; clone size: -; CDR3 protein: CASSESRVGTYEQYF
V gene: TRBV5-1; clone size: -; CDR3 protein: CASSARGGADTQYF
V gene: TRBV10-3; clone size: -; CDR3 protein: CAIDGSAEGTDTQYF
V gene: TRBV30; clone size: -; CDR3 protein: CAWALTGISEAFF
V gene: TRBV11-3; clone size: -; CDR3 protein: CASSLPGHRNTEAFF
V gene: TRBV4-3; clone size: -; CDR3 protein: CASSQDRLSGRETQYF
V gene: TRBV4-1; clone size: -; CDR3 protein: CASSQRSFYGYTF